In its sample, the clone carrying this T cell receptor (beta chain) was seen a few times. Its specificity is not known. The investigators reverse transcribed all of the isolated RNA, so they sequenced expressed TCRB transcripts. Assay used: immunoSEQ multiplex PCR; TCRdb lists only in-frame clones, some missing. The sample records about 740,000 clones, 13% being singletons. The sample originates from a study of beta chain features in type 1 diabetes. Overall study results and limits: Short templates might get an advantage during PCR, and this would be equal in patients and controls. Patients with type 1 diabetes showed fewer VDJ junction insertions and more deletions. It was among patients, rather than healthy donors, that naive, central memory and Treg TCRB repertoires appeared more similar. In every one of the four CD4+ subsets, TCRB CDR3s were moderately but significantly shorter in Type 1 diabetes patients.

The authors took one heparinised blood draw, averaging roughly 120 mL, from each donor. Trimming stripped 5 bases from V and 4 bases from J, with 6 bases between. Germline V CDR1 and CDR2: SEHNR, FQNEAQ (reference sequence). The CDR3 totals 13 residues. The chain couples TRBV7-9 to TRBJ2-6; the D is unclear. The receptor was derived from a man aged 18 to 35 with type 1 diabetes. The sample consisted of naive CD4+ T cells from blood. The CDR3 sequence: CASSPPGANVLTF. CDR3 DNA: TGTGCCAGCAGCCCCCCGGGGGCCAACGTCCTGACTTTC.